This T cell receptor beta chain was documented in a study of human thymus T cells. Study-wide points: What appeared biased in thymic and blood repertoires was the usage of V and J genes.

TCRdb's table, derived via immunoSEQ multiplex PCR, lists solely in-frame clones and lacks some. The data show some 120,000 clones, around 94% seen once. Corrective cardiac operations yielded the resected thymus tissue. Regarding this clone: Its antigen is as yet unknown.

Trimming removed 0 bases from V and 0 bases from J, with 6 bases in between. This CDR3 is 15 amino acids long. Germline CDR1 is LGHNA and CDR2 is YNFKEQ. The sequencing sample was made of thymus tissue. The sequence was collected from a boy under two years old with a congenital heart defect but otherwise immunologically healthy. V is TRBV4-2 and J is TRBJ2-1, with D unresolved. In DNA, the CDR3 is TGTGCCAGCAGCCAAGACATAGACTCCTACAATGAGCAGTTCTTC. It encodes CASSQDIDSYNEQFF.